This T cell receptor (beta chain) was obtained from a study of type 1 regulatory T cells. Germline CDR1 is MNHNS and CDR2 is SASEGT. CDR3 size: 13 residues. The V end was cut by 2 bases, the J end by 4 bases, with 9 bases between. A single record per CDR3 protein comes from TCRdb applying MiXCR to the reads. The sample holds 55,000 to 65,000 distinct CDR3 sequences, approximately 67% seen once. Concerning this clonotype itself: Its antigen is not known.

The source material was cultured non-Tr1 T cells, either the whole culture or a sorted T cell fraction (not recorded which). The V gene is TRBV6-1, the J gene TRBJ2-7; D remains ambiguous. The origin of this receptor is a human donor in good health. In nucleotides, the CDR3 is TGTGCCAGCAGTGAAAGTATCGGGTACGAGCAGTACTTC. It encodes CASSESIGYEQYF.